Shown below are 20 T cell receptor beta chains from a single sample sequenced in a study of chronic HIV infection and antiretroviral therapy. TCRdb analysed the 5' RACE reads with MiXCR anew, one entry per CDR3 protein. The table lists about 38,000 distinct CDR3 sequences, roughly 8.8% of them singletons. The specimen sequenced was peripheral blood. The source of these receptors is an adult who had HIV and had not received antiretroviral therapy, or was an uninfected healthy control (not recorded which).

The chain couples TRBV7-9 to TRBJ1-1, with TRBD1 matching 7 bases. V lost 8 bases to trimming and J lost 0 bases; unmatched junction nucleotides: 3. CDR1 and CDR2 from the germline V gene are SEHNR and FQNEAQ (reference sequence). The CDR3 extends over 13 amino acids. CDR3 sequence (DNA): TGTGCCAGCCTTACAGGGGTGAACACTGAAGCTTTCTTT. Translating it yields CASLTGVNTEAFF.

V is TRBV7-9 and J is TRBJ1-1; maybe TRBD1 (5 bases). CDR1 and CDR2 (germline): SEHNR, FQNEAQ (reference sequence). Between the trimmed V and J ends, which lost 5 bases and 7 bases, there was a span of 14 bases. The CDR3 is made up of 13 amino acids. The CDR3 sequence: CASSLQGSHEAFF. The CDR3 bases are TGTGCCAGCAGCCTCCAGGGTAGCCATGAAGCTTTCTTT.

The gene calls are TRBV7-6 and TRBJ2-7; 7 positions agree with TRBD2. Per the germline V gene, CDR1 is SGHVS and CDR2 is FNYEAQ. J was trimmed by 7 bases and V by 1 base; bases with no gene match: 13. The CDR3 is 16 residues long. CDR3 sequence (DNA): TGTGCCAGCAGCTTAGGAAGGTCTAGCGGCCTTCGGGAGCAGTACTTC. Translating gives CASSLGRSSGLREQYF. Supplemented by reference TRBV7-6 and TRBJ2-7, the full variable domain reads GAGVSQSPRYKVTKRGQDVALRCDPISGHVSLYWYRQALGQGPEFLTYFNYEAQQDKSGLPNDRFSAERPEGSISTLTIQRTEQRDSAMYRCASSLGRSSGLREQYFGPGTRLTVT.

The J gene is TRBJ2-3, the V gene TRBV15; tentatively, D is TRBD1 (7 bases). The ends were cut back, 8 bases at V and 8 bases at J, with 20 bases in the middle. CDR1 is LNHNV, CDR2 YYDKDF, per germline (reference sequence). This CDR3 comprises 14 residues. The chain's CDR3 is CATGGGPLSPTQYF. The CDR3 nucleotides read TGTGCCACCGGAGGGGGCCCCCTGTCCCCTACGCAGTATTTT. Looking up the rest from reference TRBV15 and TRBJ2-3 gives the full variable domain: DAMVIQNPRYQVTQFGKPVTLSCSQTLNHNVMYWYQQKSSQAPKLLFHYYDKDFNNEADTPDNFQSRRPNTSFCFLDIRSPGLGDTAMYLCATGGGPLSPTQYFGPGTRLTVL.

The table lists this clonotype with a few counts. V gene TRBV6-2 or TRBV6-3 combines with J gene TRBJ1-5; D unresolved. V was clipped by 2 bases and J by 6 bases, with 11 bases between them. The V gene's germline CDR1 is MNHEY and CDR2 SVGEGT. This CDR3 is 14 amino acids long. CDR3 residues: CASSYSRGVQPQHF. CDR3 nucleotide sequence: TGTGCCAGCAGTTACAGCCGTGGGGTTCAGCCCCAGCATTTT.

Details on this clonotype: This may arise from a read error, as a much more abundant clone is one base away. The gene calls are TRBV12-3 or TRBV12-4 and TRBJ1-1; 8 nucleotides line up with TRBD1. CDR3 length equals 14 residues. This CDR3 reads CASSTGGADTETFF. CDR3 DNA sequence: TGTGCCAGCAGTACAGGGGGAGCGGACACTGAAACTTTCTTT.

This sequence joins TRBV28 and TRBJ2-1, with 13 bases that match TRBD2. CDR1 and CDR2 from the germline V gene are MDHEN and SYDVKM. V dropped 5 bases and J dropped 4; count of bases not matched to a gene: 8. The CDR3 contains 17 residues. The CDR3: CASSQGTSGTPYNEQFF. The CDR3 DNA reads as TGTGCCAGCAGTCAGGGGACTAGCGGGACACCTTACAATGAGCAGTTCTTC.

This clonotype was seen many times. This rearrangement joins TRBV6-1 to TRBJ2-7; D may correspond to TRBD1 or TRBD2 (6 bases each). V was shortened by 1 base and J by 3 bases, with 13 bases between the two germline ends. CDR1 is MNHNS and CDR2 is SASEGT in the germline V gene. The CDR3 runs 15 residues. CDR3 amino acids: CASSEGGAGFYEQYF. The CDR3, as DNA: TGTGCCAGCAGTGAAGGGGGGGCAGGTTTCTACGAGCAGTACTTC.

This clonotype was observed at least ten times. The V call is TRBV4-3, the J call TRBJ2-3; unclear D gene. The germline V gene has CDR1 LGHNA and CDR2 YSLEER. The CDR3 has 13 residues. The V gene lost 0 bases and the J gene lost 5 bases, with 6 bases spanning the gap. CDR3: CASSQELGDTQYF. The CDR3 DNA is TGCGCCAGCAGCCAAGAGCTCGGAGATACGCAGTATTTT.

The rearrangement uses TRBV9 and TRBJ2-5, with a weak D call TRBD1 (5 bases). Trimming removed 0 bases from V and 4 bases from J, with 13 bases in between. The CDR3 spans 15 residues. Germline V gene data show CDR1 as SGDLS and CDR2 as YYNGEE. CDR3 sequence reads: CASSVGLDRGETQYF. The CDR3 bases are TGTGCCAGCAGCGTAGGACTCGATAGGGGAGAGACCCAGTACTTC. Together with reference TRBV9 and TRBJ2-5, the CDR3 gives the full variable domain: DSGVTQTPKHLITATGQRVTLRCSPRSGDLSVYWYQQSLDQGLQFLIQYYNGEERAKGNILERFSAQQFPDLHSELNLSSLELGDSALYFCASSVGLDRGETQYFGPGTRLLVL.

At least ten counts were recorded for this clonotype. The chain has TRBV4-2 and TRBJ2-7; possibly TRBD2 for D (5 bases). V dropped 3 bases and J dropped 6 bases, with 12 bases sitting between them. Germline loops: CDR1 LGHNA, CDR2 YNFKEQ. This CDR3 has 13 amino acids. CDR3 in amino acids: CASSQDSRAEQYF. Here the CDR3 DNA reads TGTGCCAGCAGCCAGGACTCGAGGGCCGAGCAGTACTTC.

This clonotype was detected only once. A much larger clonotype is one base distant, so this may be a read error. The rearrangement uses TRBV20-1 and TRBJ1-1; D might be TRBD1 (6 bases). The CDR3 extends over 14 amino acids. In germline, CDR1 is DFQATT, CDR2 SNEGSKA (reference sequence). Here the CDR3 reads CSAPPPRGLTETFF. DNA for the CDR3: TGCAGTGCTCCTCCTCCCAGGGGCCTCACTGAAACTTTCTTT.

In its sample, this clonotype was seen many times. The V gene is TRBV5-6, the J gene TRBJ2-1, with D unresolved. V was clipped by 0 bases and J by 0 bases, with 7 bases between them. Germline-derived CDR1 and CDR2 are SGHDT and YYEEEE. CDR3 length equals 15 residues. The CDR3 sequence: CASSLGAFSYNEQFF. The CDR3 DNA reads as TGTGCCAGCAGCTTGGGGGCCTTCTCCTACAATGAGCAGTTCTTC.

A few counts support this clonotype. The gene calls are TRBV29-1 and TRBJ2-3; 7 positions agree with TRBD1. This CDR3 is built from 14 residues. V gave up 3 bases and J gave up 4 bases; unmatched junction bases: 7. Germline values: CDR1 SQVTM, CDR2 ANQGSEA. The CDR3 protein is CSVEGQTSPDTQYF. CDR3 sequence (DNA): TGCAGCGTTGAGGGACAGACCTCGCCAGATACGCAGTATTTT.

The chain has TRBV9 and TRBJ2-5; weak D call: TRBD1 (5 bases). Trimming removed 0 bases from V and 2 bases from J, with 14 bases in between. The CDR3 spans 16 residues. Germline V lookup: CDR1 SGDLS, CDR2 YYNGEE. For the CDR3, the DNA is TGTGCCAGCAGCGTAGCCATAGGGGCAGGGCAAGAGACCCAGTACTTC. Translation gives CASSVAIGAGQETQYF. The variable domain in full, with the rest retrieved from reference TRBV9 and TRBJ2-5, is DSGVTQTPKHLITATGQRVTLRCSPRSGDLSVYWYQQSLDQGLQFLIQYYNGEERAKGNILERFSAQQFPDLHSELNLSSLELGDSALYFCASSVAIGAGQETQYFGPGTRLLVL.

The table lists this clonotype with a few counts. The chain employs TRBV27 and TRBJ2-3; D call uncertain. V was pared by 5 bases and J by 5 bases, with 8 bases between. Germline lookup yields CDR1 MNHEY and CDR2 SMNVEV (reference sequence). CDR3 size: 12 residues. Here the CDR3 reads CASSESRDTQYF. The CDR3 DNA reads TGTGCCAGCAGTGAAAGTAGAGATACGCAGTATTTT.

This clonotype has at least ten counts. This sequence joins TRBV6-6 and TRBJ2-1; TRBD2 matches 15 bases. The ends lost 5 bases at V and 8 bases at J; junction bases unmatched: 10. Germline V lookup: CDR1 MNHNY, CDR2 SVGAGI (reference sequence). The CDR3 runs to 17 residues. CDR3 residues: CASSTFGTSGRRDEQFF. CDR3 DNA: TGTGCCAGCAGTACTTTCGGGACTAGCGGGAGGAGGGATGAGCAGTTCTTC.

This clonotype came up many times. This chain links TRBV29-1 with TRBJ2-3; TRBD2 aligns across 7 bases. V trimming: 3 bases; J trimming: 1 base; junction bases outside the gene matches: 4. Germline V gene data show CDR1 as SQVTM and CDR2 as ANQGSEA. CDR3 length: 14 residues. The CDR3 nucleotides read TGCAGCGTTGACTTGCTAGCGGGCACAGATACGCAGTATTTT. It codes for CSVDLLAGTDTQYF.

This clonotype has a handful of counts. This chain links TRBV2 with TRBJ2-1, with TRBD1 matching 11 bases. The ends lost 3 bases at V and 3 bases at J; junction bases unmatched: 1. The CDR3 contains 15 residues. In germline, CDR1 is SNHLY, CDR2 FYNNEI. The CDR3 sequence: CASSEGTGGYNEQFF. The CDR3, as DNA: TGTGCCAGCAGTGAGGGGACAGGGGGCTACAATGAGCAGTTCTTC.

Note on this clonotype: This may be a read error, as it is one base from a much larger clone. The CDR3 bases are TGTGCCAGCAGCCTCTGGACAGGGAGGAACACTGAAACTTTCTTT. Protein sequence: CASSLWTGRNTETFF. The V and J genes are TRBV4-2 and TRBJ1-1; 8 nucleotides line up with TRBD1. CDR1 and CDR2 from the germline V gene are LGHNA and YNFKEQ. The CDR3 has 15 amino acids.